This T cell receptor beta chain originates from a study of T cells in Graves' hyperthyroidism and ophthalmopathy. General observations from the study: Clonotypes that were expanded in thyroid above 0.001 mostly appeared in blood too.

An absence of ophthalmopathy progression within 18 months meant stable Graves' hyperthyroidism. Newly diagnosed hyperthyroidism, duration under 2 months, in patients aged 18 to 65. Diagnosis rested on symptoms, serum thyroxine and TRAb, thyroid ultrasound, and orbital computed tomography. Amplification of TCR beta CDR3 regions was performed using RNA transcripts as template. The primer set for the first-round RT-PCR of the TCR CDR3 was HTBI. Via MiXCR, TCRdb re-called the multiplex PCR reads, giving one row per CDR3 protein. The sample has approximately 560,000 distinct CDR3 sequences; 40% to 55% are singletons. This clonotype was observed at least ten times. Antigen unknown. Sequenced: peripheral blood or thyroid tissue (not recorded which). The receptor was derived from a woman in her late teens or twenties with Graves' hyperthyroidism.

CDR3 residues: CASRPAGFQSQETQYF. The CDR3 DNA follows: TGTGCCAGCAGACCGGCAGGGTTCCAAAGCCAAGAGACCCAGTACTTC. V usage is TRBV7-9 and J usage is TRBJ2-5; D is possibly TRBD1 (5 bases). The germline V gene has CDR1 SEHNR and CDR2 FQNEAQ (reference sequence). The ends were cut back, 6 bases at V and 1 base at J, with 18 bases in the middle. The CDR3 has 16 residues.